This T cell receptor beta chain was recorded in a study of control samples from healthy donors and cancer patients. The assay was immunoSEQ multiplex PCR, and TCRdb's table has in-frame clones only and misses some. The table lists about 86,000 clones, about 93% of them singletons. The germline V gene has CDR1 SGDLS and CDR2 YYNGEE. The CDR3 has 16 residues. V lost 0 bases and J lost 1, with 13 bases in between. This receptor was obtained from a woman younger than 35 in good health. What was sequenced was blood. The chain combines TRBV9 with TRBJ1-1; D gene uncertain. In DNA form, the CDR3 reads TGTGCCAGCAGCGTAGAACAGACTGGTAGGAACACTGAAGCTTTCTTT. Translation gives CASSVEQTGRNTEAFF.